These T cell receptor beta chains were read from a single sample in a study of cytomegalovirus exposure and HLA in healthy donors. The protocol was immunoSEQ multiplex PCR, while the TCRdb copy is restricted to in-frame clones and leaves out a portion. Here the sample spans 100,000 to 150,000 clones, about three quarters being singletons. Material: PBMCs. The source of these receptors is a woman aged 55 to 70 in good health and CMV-seropositive. CDR3s include the opening cysteine and the closing phenylalanine or tryptophan. Each record gives: V gene, D gene, clone size, J gene, CDR3 protein, CDR3 DNA. D genes are given only for firm matches. Not all rows give a size; the values are once, few, many and, for expanded clones, a class.

TRBV30	.	few	TRBJ2-5	CAWSRRAGLEKRFVETQYF	TGTGCCTGGAGTCGTAGAGCTGGCTTGGAGAAAAGATTTGTGGAGACCCAGTACTTC
TRBV4-1	.	.	TRBJ1-1	CASSQGFQNMNTEAFF	TGCGCCAGCAGCCAAGGATTCCAGAACATGAACACTGAAGCTTTCTTT
TRBV29-1	.	.	TRBJ2-1	CSALARGYNEQFF	TGCAGCGCACTGGCGCGGGGCTACAATGAGCAGTTCTTC
TRBV4-3	TRBD1	.	TRBJ1-5	CASSQNRGRSNQPQHF	TGCGCCAGCAGCCAAAACAGGGGAAGAAGCAATCAGCCCCAGCATTTT
TRBV5-1	.	.	TRBJ2-5	CASSLTTARETQYF	TGCGCCAGCAGCTTGACGACAGCCAGAGAGACCCAGTACTTC
TRBV4-3	TRBD2	.	TRBJ2-7	CASSLLRTSGVYEQYF	TGCGCCAGCAGCCTACTCAGGACTAGCGGGGTCTACGAGCAGTACTTC
TRBV28	TRBD1	.	TRBJ1-5	CASSLFTTGGESQHF	TGTGCCAGCAGTTTATTCACGACAGGGGGCGAATCCCAGCATTTT
TRBV7-6	TRBD1	.	TRBJ1-5	CASSDGQGGLGPQHF	TGTGCCAGCAGCGACGGACAGGGAGGATTGGGGCCCCAGCATTTT
TRBV7-2	.	.	TRBJ2-3	CASSSSGGGGTDTQYF	TGTGCCAGCAGCTCCTCTGGAGGGGGGGGCACAGATACGCAGTATTTT
TRBV7-7	TRBD2	.	TRBJ2-3	CASSSAGESTDTQYF	TGTGCTAGCAGCTCGGCGGGGGAGAGCACAGATACGCAGTATTTT
TRBV30	.	.	TRBJ2-3	CAWSPMGASTDTQYF	TGTGCCTGGAGCCCGATGGGGGCCAGCACAGATACGCAGTATTTT